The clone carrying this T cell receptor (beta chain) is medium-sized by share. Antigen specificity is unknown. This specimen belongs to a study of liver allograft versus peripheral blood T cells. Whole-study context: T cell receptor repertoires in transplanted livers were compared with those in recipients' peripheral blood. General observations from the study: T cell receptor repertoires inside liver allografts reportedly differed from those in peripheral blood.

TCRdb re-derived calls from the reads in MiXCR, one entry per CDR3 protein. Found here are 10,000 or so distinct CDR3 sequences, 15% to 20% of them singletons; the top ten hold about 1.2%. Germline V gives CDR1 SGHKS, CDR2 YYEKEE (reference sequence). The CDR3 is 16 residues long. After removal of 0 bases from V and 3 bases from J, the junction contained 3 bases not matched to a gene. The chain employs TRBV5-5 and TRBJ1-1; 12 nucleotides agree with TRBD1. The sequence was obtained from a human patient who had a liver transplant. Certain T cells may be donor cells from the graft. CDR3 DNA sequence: TGTGCCAGCAGCTTGGAGGGGACAGGGGGCTACACTGAAGCTTTCTTT. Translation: CASSLEGTGGYTEAFF.